This passage covers 9 T cell receptor beta chains from one sample sequenced in a study of high-grade serous ovarian cancer treatment subgroups. Generated by immunoSEQ multiplex PCR, the TCRdb table keeps only in-frame clones and is missing some. Among 4,200 or so clones, 70% to 80% were seen once, and the ten largest hold more than 8.5%. Tumor samples were taken before definitive surgery or chemotherapy. Material: tumor tissue. These receptors all stem from a human donor with high-grade serous ovarian cancer.

The V gene is TRBV5-4, the J gene TRBJ2-7; 8 bases map to TRBD1. CDR1 and CDR2 (germline): SGHNT, YYREEE (reference sequence). The CDR3 extends over 15 amino acids. Trimming at V came to 4 bases and at J to 1 base, leaving 7 bases not matched to a gene. In DNA form, the CDR3 reads TGTGCCAGCAGCCCCCGGGACAGGAATTCCTACGAGCAGTACTTC. It codes for CASSPRDRNSYEQYF.

This chain uses TRBV30 with TRBJ2-7, with TRBD1 matching over 7 bases. The CDR3 loop spans 13 amino acids. The germline V gene has CDR1 GTSNPN and CDR2 SVGIG (reference sequence). J gave up 9 bases and V 3 bases, and 11 bases lay outside the gene matches. DNA of the CDR3: TGTGCCTGGAGGGCCCGGGACAGCTTATTGCAGTACTTC. It specifies CAWRARDSLLQYF.

This clone has a handful of counts. This chain links TRBV7-2 with TRBJ1-2; TRBD1 is a possible D gene (6 bases). The V gene's germline CDR1 is SGHTA and CDR2 FQGNSA. This CDR3 is built from 14 residues. Trimming left V 5 bases short and J 8 bases short, with 18 bases between. As DNA, the CDR3 is TGTGCCAGCAGCCTGACAGGTGCCCTTTTCGGCTACACCTTC. Residues: CASSLTGALFGYTF.

This sequence joins TRBV13 and TRBJ2-7, with D possibly TRBD2 on 7 matching bases. The CDR3 sequence is 16 residues long. Germline CDR1 PRHDT, CDR2 FYEKMQ (reference sequence). Trimming cost V 4 bases and J 3 bases, with 19 bases left between them. CDR3 coding DNA: TGTGCCAGCAGCTCCCTCAACGAGAGGGGGGGCTACGAGCAGTACTTC. It is translated as CASSSLNERGGYEQYF.

This clone was counted between two and nine times. CDR3 amino acids: CASSLGGTSTDTQYF. The CDR3 DNA follows: TGTGCCAGCAGCTTAGGGGGGACTAGCACAGATACGCAGTATTTT. This chain links TRBV7-2 with TRBJ2-3; maybe TRBD2 (6 bases). CDR3 length: 15 residues. Germline-derived CDR1 and CDR2 are SGHTA and FQGNSA. V shed 1 base and J shed 0 bases, with 8 bases lying between them.

The chain links TRBV11-3 to TRBJ2-1, with D uncertain. CDR1 is SGHNT and CDR2 is YENEEA in the germline V gene. V was clipped by 4 bases and J by 4 bases, with 8 bases between them. The CDR3 is 13 residues long. CDR3 protein: CASSSNRYNEQFF. The CDR3 nucleotides read TGTGCCAGCAGCTCGAATCGATACAATGAGCAGTTCTTC.

The rearrangement uses TRBV7-1 and TRBJ2-7; D call uncertain. TRBV7-1 is an ORF, and what it does is uncertain. V was pared by 3 bases and J by 4 bases, with 10 bases between. This CDR3 has 13 amino acids. The DNA of the CDR3 is TGTGCCAGCAGCTCGACCCGAACGTACGAGCAGTACTTC. Translated: CASSSTRTYEQYF.

V usage is TRBV7-3 and J usage is TRBJ2-2, with 7 bases that match TRBD2. The CDR3 runs to 16 residues. Germline values: CDR1 SGHTA, CDR2 FQGTGA. V lost 4 bases and J lost 3; bases outside the gene matches: 8. In DNA, the CDR3 is TGTGCCAGCAGCTCTCGACTAGCCCACGACACCGGGGAGCTGTTTTTT. Residues: CASSSRLAHDTGELFF.

The chain is built from TRBV7-9 and TRBJ2-5; D call uncertain. V lost 11 bases and J lost 1, with 20 bases in between. This CDR3 is 15 amino acids long. Per the germline V gene, CDR1 is SEHNR and CDR2 is FQNEAQ (reference sequence). In nucleotides, the CDR3 is TGTGCCGTATCCCTCGGGTACGCCAGCCAAGAGACCCAGTACTTC. Amino acids: CAVSLGYASQETQYF.